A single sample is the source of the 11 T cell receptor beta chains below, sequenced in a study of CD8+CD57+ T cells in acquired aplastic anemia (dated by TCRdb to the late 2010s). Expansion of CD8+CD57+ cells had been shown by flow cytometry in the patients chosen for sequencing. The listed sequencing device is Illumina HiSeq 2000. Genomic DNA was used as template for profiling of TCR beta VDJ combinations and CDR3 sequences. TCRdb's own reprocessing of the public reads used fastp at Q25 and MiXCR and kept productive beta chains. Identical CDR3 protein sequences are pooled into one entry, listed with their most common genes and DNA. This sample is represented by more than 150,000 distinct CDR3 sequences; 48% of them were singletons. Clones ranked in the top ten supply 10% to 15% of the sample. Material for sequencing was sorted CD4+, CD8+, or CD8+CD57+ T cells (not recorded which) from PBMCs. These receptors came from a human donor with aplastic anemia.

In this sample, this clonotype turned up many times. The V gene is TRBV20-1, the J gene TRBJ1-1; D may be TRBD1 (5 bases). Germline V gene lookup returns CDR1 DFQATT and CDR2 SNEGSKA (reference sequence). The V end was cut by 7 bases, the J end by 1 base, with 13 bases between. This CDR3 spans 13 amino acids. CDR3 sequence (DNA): TGCAGTGGCAAGTCGGGGCGGAACACTGAAGCTTTCTTT. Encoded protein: CSGKSGRNTEAFF.

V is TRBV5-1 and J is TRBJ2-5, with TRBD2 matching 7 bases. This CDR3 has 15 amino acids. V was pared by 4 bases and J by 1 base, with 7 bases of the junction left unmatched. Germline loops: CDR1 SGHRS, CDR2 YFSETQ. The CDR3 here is CASSALSSGQETQYF. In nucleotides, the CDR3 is TGCGCCAGCAGCGCACTTTCTAGCGGCCAAGAGACCCAGTACTTC. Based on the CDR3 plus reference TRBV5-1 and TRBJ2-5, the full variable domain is KAGVTQTPRYLIKTRGQQVTLSCSPISGHRSVSWYQQTPGQGLQFLFEYFSETQRNKGNFPGRFSGRQFSNSRSEMNVSTLELGDSALYLCASSALSSGQETQYFGPGTRLLVL.

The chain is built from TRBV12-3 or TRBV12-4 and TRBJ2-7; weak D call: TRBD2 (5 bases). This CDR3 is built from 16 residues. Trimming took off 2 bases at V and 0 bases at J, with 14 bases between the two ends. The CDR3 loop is CASSLWIIGSSYEQYF. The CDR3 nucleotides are TGTGCCAGCAGTTTATGGATAATTGGGAGCTCCTACGAGCAGTACTTC.

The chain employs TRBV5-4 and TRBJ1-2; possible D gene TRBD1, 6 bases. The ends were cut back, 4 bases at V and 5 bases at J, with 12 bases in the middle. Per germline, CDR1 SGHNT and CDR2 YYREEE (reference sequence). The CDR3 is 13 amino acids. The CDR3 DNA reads TGTGCCAGCAGCACCGGACAGTCTTATGGCTACACCTTC. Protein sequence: CASSTGQSYGYTF.

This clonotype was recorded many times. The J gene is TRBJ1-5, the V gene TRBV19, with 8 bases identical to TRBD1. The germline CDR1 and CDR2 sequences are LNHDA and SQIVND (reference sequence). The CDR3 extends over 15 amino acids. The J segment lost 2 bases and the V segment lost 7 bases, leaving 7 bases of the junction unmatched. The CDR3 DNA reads TGTGCCAGTATGGACGGACAGGGCGGCAATCAGCCCCAGCATTTT. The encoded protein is CASMDGQGGNQPQHF.

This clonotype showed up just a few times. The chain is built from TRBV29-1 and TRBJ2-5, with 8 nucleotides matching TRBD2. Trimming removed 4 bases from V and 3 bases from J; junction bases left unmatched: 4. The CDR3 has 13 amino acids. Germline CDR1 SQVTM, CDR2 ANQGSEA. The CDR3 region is CSVVLTSEETQYF. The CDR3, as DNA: TGCAGCGTTGTCTTGACTAGCGAAGAGACCCAGTACTTC.

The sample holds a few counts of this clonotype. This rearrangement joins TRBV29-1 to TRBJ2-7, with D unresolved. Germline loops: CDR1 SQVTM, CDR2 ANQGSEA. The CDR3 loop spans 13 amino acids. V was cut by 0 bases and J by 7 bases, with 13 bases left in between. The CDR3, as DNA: TGCAGCGTTGAAGAGGCTGGGGTCGGAGAGCAGTACTTC. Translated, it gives CSVEEAGVGEQYF.

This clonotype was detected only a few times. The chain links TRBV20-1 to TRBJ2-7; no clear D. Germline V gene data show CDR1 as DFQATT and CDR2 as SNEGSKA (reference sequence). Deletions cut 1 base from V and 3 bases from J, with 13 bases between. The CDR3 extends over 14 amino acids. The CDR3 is CSARGPSGNYEQYF. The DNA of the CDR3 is TGCAGTGCTAGAGGGCCTTCTGGGAACTACGAGCAGTACTTC.

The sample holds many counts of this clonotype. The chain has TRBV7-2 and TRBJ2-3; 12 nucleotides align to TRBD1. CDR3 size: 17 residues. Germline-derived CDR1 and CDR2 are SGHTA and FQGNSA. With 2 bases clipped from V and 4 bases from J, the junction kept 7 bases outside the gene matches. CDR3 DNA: TGTGCCAGCAGCTTACCGTCGGGGACAGGGGGCGCAGATACGCAGTATTTT. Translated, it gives CASSLPSGTGGADTQYF.

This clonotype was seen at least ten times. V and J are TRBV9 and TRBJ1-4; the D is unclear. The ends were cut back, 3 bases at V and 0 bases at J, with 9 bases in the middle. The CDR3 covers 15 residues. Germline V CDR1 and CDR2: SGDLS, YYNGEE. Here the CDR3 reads CASSAGFATNEKLFF. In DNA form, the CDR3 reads TGTGCCAGCAGCGCGGGATTTGCAACTAATGAAAAACTGTTTTTT. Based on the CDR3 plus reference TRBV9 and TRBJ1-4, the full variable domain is DSGVTQTPKHLITATGQRVTLRCSPRSGDLSVYWYQQSLDQGLQFLIQYYNGEERAKGNILERFSAQQFPDLHSELNLSSLELGDSALYFCASSAGFATNEKLFFGSGTQLSVL.

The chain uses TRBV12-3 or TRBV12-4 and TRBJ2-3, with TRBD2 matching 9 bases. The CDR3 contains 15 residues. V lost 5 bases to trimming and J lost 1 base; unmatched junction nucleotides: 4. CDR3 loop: CASSPRLAGTDTQYF. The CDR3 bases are TGTGCCAGCAGTCCGCGACTAGCGGGCACAGATACGCAGTATTTT.